One and the same sample provided the 28 T cell receptor beta chains below, sequenced in a study of spatial heterogeneity in lung cancer. Indicated time point: sample taken at primary tumor resection. Whole RNA, isolated from tumor, nontumor lung or frozen PBMC, was sequenced without prior sorting. TCRdb re-analysed the 5' RACE reads in MiXCR, keeping a single row per CDR3 protein. The top ten hold 25% to 30% of the sample, which has 24,000 or so distinct CDR3 sequences, approximately 3% seen once. Specimen: PBMCs, collected at surgery. The receptor set was obtained from a female donor with early-stage non-small cell lung cancer.

This clonotype has only a few counts. V is TRBV5-4 and J is TRBJ2-1; TRBD2 aligns across 8 bases. The CDR3 spans 13 residues. The V gene's germline CDR1 is SGHNT and CDR2 YYREEE (reference sequence). The V segment lost 5 bases and the J segment 5 bases; nucleotides outside the gene matches: 3. CDR3 sequence (DNA): TGTGCCAGCAGGAGCGGGAGTAACAATGAGCAGTTCTTC. Translated, it gives CASRSGSNNEQFF.

This clonotype appeared many times. The rearrangement uses TRBV30 and TRBJ1-1; TRBD1 might be the D (6 bases). The CDR3 totals 13 residues. Germline V gene lookup returns CDR1 GTSNPN and CDR2 SVGIG (reference sequence). V was shortened by 3 bases and J by 4 bases, with 12 bases between the two germline ends. The CDR3 loop is CAWRRTETTEAFF. The CDR3 DNA sequence: TGTGCCTGGAGGCGGACAGAGACCACTGAAGCTTTCTTT.

This clonotype was observed at least ten times. This chain connects TRBV6-4 to TRBJ1-1; no reliable D call. Trimming cost V 0 bases and J 1 base, with 12 bases left between them. Germline assignment: CDR1 MRHNA and CDR2 SNTAGT. The CDR3 runs to 16 residues. The CDR3 loop reads CASSDSAPPRNTEAFF. CDR3 DNA sequence: TGTGCCAGCAGTGACTCGGCCCCCCCGAGGAACACTGAAGCTTTCTTT.

J is TRBJ2-7 and V is TRBV20-1; D remains ambiguous. CDR1 is DFQATT, CDR2 SNEGSKA, per germline (reference sequence). V lost 3 bases and J 2 bases, leaving 14 bases between the germline ends. The CDR3 runs to 14 residues. The CDR3 loop reads CSARDGESPYEQYF. The CDR3 region has the DNA TGCAGTGCTAGGGACGGAGAGTCGCCCTACGAGCAGTACTTC.

This clonotype was seen repeatedly, ten times or more. This rearrangement joins TRBV5-1 to TRBJ1-2; D unresolved. This CDR3 has 13 amino acids. Germline-derived CDR1 and CDR2 are SGHRS and YFSETQ. Trimming stripped 2 bases from V and 5 bases from J, with 10 bases between. DNA for the CDR3: TGCGCCAGCAGCTTCAAGGAAAGTTATGGCTACACCTTC. Translated, it gives CASSFKESYGYTF.

This clonotype was counted at least ten times. This rearrangement joins TRBV18 to TRBJ2-4; possible D gene TRBD1, 6 bases. Trimming took off 3 bases at V and 8 bases at J, with 11 bases between the two ends. Per germline, CDR1 KGHSH and CDR2 LQKENI. The CDR3 totals 13 residues. The CDR3, as DNA: TGTGCCAGCTCACCGGCAGGGGCGGACATTCAGTACTTC. This gives the protein CASSPAGADIQYF.

This clonotype was counted many times. This chain links TRBV3-1 with TRBJ2-7; 13 nucleotides align to TRBD2. J lost 5 bases, V lost 5 bases, and 6 bases had no gene match. The germline gives CDR1 LGHDT, CDR2 YNNKEL (reference sequence). CDR3 length: 15 residues. Here the CDR3 DNA reads TGTGCCAGCAGCACCAGGGGACTAGCGGGAAACGAGCAGTACTTC. As protein: CASSTRGLAGNEQYF.

This clonotype was counted many times. The gene calls are TRBV6-1 and TRBJ2-7; maybe TRBD1 (6 bases). The CDR3 extends over 13 amino acids. The germline gives CDR1 MNHNS, CDR2 SASEGT. Trimming removed 8 bases at V and 6 bases at J, with 17 bases between. For the CDR3, the DNA is TGTGCCAGCGATACAACAGGGCATGCCGAGCAGTACTTC. This sequence encodes CASDTTGHAEQYF.

By its share, this clonotype is medium-sized (0.01 to 0.1%). The chain links TRBV28 to TRBJ2-7, with D perhaps TRBD2 (5 bases). V dropped 5 bases and J dropped 8 bases, with 13 bases sitting between them. Germline V CDR1 and CDR2: MDHEN, SYDVKM. This CDR3 spans 12 amino acids. Here the CDR3 reads CASSPPRGKQYF. CDR3 DNA: TGTGCCAGCAGTCCCCCCCGAGGGAAGCAGTACTTC. The full variable domain, with the rest looked up from reference TRBV28 and TRBJ2-7, is DVKVTQSSRYLVKRTGEKVFLECVQDMDHENMFWYRQDPGLGLRLIYFSYDVKMKEKGDIPEGYSVSREKKERFSLILESASTNQTSMYLCASSPPRGKQYFGPGTRLTVT.

This clonotype was counted many times. The J gene is TRBJ1-3, the V gene TRBV27; D call uncertain. V shed 0 bases and J shed 0 bases, with 6 bases lying between them. The CDR3 is 15 residues long. CDR1 is MNHEY and CDR2 is SMNVEV in the germline V gene (reference sequence). CDR3: CASSLSVGSGNTIYF. DNA of the CDR3: TGTGCCAGCAGTTTATCGGTGGGCTCTGGAAACACCATATATTTT.

Many counts were recorded for this clonotype. The chain employs TRBV4-1 and TRBJ2-5; TRBD2 agrees at 12 bases. This CDR3 region has 15 residues. CDR1 and CDR2 from the germline V gene are MGHRA and YSYEKL. V shed 3 bases, J shed 5 bases, and the junction held 4 bases outside the gene matches. The CDR3 coding sequence is TGCGCCAGCAGCCACCAGACTAGCGGGAGTGAGACCCAGTACTTC. It is translated as CASSHQTSGSETQYF.

There are many counts of this clonotype. V is TRBV19 and J is TRBJ2-3; 7 positions agree with TRBD2. Trimming took 3 bases from V and 7 from J; bases not matched to a gene: 7. Germline values: CDR1 LNHDA, CDR2 SQIVND (reference sequence). CDR3 length: 14 amino acids. DNA for the CDR3: TGTGCCAGTAGTATCGCGGGAGAGTCGAATACGCAGTATTTT. This translates into CASSIAGESNTQYF.

This clonotype has at least ten counts. The chain couples TRBV13 to TRBJ2-3; maybe TRBD2 (6 bases). Germline values: CDR1 PRHDT, CDR2 FYEKMQ (reference sequence). The CDR3 contains 15 residues. Trimming left V 3 bases short and J 3 bases short, with 13 bases between. CDR3 sequence: CASSFRTTGTDTQYF. The DNA for the CDR3 is TGTGCCAGCAGCTTCCGGACTACGGGGACAGATACGCAGTATTTT.

Many counts were recorded for this clonotype. The CDR3 spells CASSAPDASGANVLTF. In nucleotides, the CDR3 is TGTGCCAGCAGTGCCCCAGATGCCTCTGGGGCCAACGTCCTGACTTTC. V and J are TRBV25-1 and TRBJ2-6, with no clear D. This CDR3 has 16 amino acids. Germline CDR1 is MGHDK and CDR2 is SYGVNS. V lost 4 bases and J lost 0, with 10 bases in between.

This clonotype was observed many times. The chain combines TRBV6-1 with TRBJ2-1, with D tentatively TRBD1 (6 bases). The CDR3 contains 13 residues. The ends were cut back, 2 bases at V and 12 bases at J, with 14 bases in the middle. Germline CDR1 MNHNS, CDR2 SASEGT. The CDR3 loop is CASSESGSGVQFF. In nucleotides, the CDR3 is TGTGCCAGCAGTGAAAGTGGATCAGGGGTGCAGTTCTTC.

This clonotype was counted many times. The chain joins TRBV7-3 to TRBJ2-3, with D maybe TRBD1 (6 bases). Germline assignment: CDR1 SGHTA and CDR2 FQGTGA. Trimming stripped 2 bases from V and 5 bases from J, with 11 bases between. This CDR3 has 14 residues. In DNA, the CDR3 is TGTGCCAGCAGCTTACAAGGACAGAAAGATACGCAGTATTTT. It codes for CASSLQGQKDTQYF.

This clonotype appeared once. V is TRBV20-1 and J is TRBJ1-4; the match to TRBD1 covers 9 bases. The CDR3 extends over 15 amino acids. V trimming: 3 bases; J trimming: 8 bases; junction bases outside the gene matches: 10. CDR1 DFQATT and CDR2 SNEGSKA come from the germline V gene (reference sequence). The CDR3 nucleotides read TGCAGTGCTAGGGGGACAGGGAAGGGGAGGGAAAAACTGTTTTTT. Translated, it gives CSARGTGKGREKLFF.

This clonotype was seen a few times. The chain recombines TRBV7-9 with TRBJ2-2; D ambiguous. Trimming removed 5 bases from V and 2 bases from J, with 6 bases in between. Germline V gene sequence: CDR1 SEHNR, CDR2 FQNEAQ (reference sequence). This CDR3 has 13 amino acids. CDR3 amino acids: CASSPVNTGELFF. The CDR3 nucleotides are TGTGCCAGCAGCCCGGTTAACACCGGGGAGCTGTTTTTT.

By its share, this clonotype is medium-sized. The chain recombines TRBV20-1 with TRBJ2-1, with 11 bases lining up with TRBD2. In germline, CDR1 is DFQATT, CDR2 SNEGSKA (reference sequence). V gave up 6 bases and J gave up 6 bases; unmatched junction bases: 7. The CDR3 totals 14 residues. The CDR3 coding sequence is TGCAGTGCCCTACTAGCGGGGGTGAGCAATGAGCAGTTCTTC. This gives the protein CSALLAGVSNEQFF.

This clonotype showed up many times. V is TRBV25-1 and J is TRBJ2-1; D not resolved. The CDR3 spans 14 residues. The V gene lost 2 bases and the J gene lost 8 bases, with 13 bases spanning the gap. CDR1 is MGHDK and CDR2 is SYGVNS in the germline V gene. CDR3 bases: TGTGCCAGCAGTGAAAGTGATAGGTCCCATGAGCAGTTCTTC. Translated, it gives CASSESDRSHEQFF.

This clonotype occurred many times. The chain carries TRBV11-2 and TRBJ2-5; a weak D match, TRBD2 (6 bases). The CDR3 runs to 15 residues. Germline lookup yields CDR1 SGHAT and CDR2 FQNNGV. The V and J ends lost 2 bases and 3 bases respectively, with 13 bases between them. The DNA for the CDR3 is TGTGCCAGCAGCTTAAGTTCGCGGACTAAAGAGACCCAGTACTTC. Encoded protein: CASSLSSRTKETQYF.

There are many counts of this clonotype. The chain carries TRBV9 and TRBJ2-6; tentatively, D is TRBD1 (6 bases). The CDR3 is 15 amino acids. The germline V gene encodes CDR1 SGDLS and CDR2 YYNGEE. Deletions cut 4 bases from V and 2 bases from J, with 10 bases between. Here the CDR3 reads CASSPQGAGANVLTF. The CDR3 coding sequence is TGTGCCAGCAGCCCACAGGGCGCTGGGGCCAACGTCCTGACTTTC.

This clonotype was seen a handful of times. CDR3 residues: CASSISRVGTGELFF. Here the CDR3 DNA reads TGTGCCAGTAGTATAAGCAGGGTAGGGACCGGGGAGCTGTTTTTT. V usage is TRBV19 and J usage is TRBJ2-2, with D tentatively TRBD1 (5 bases). The V gene's germline CDR1 is LNHDA and CDR2 SQIVND (reference sequence). CDR3 size: 15 residues. V lost 2 bases, J lost 5 bases, and 12 bases lay in between.

The chain employs TRBV9 and TRBJ2-7; 10 bases are a match to TRBD2. The CDR3 runs 15 residues. Losses at the gene ends were 7 bases for V and 0 bases for J; bases not matched to a gene: 7. Germline V gene lookup returns CDR1 SGDLS and CDR2 YYNGEE. CDR3 protein: CASPGTSETSYEQYF. In DNA, the CDR3 is TGTGCCAGCCCAGGGACTAGCGAGACCTCCTACGAGCAGTACTTC.

This clonotype has more than one count but fewer than ten. The CDR3 coding sequence is TGCGCCAGCAATGACAGGGTAGAGACCCAGTACTTC. Its translation: CASNDRVETQYF. This chain links TRBV5-1 with TRBJ2-5; 7 bases fit TRBD1. The V and J ends lost 6 bases and 4 bases, in that order; junction bases with no gene match: 3. The CDR3 has 12 amino acids. Germline values: CDR1 SGHRS, CDR2 YFSETQ. The whole variable domain, filled in from reference TRBV5-1 and TRBJ2-5, reads KAGVTQTPRYLIKTRGQQVTLSCSPISGHRSVSWYQQTPGQGLQFLFEYFSETQRNKGNFPGRFSGRQFSNSRSEMNVSTLELGDSALYLCASNDRVETQYFGPGTRLLVL.

This clonotype was counted many times. V usage is TRBV7-2 and J usage is TRBJ2-7, with D perhaps TRBD1 (6 bases). CDR1 and CDR2 (germline): SGHTA, FQGNSA. This CDR3 is built from 13 residues. Trimming removed 5 bases at V and 4 bases at J, with 12 bases between. CDR3 nucleotide sequence: TGTGCCAGCAGCCTCGGACAGATTTACGAGCAGTACTTC. This codes for CASSLGQIYEQYF.

In its sample, this clonotype ranks as medium-sized. The gene calls are TRBV5-6 and TRBJ2-7, with a possible D match to TRBD1 (5 bases). Germline values: CDR1 SGHDT, CDR2 YYEEEE. CDR3 length: 12 residues. With 3 bases removed from V and 4 bases from J, the gap between germline ends came to 8 bases. The CDR3 DNA reads as TGTGCCAGCAGCTCCAGGGCATACGAGCAGTACTTC. This gives the protein CASSSRAYEQYF. Full variable domain (rest looked up from reference TRBV5-6 and TRBJ2-7): DAGVTQSPTHLIKTRGQQVTLRCSPKSGHDTVSWYQQALGQGPQFIFQYYEEEERQRGNFPDRFSGHQFPNYSSELNVNALLLGDSALYLCASSSRAYEQYFGPGTRLTVT.

This clonotype occurred many times. This chain connects TRBV5-1 to TRBJ1-2, with a weak D call TRBD1 (5 bases). The CDR3 spans 14 residues. CDR1 and CDR2 (germline): SGHRS, YFSETQ. The V gene lost 0 bases and the J gene lost 6 bases, with 12 bases spanning the gap. The CDR3 loop is CASSLAGGRNGYTF. In DNA, the CDR3 is TGCGCCAGCAGCTTGGCCGGGGGGAGGAATGGCTACACCTTC.